These T cell receptor beta chains were read from a single sample in a study of PD-L1 blockade in urothelial cancer. The method was immunoSEQ multiplex PCR; TCRdb's version includes in-frame clones alone and lacks a portion of them. The data hold tens of thousands of clones, with 88% observed a single time. Sequenced here: PBMCs, sampled around atezolizumab (anti-PD-L1) treatment. The receptors come from a man in his 60s with urothelial cancer. The conserved cysteine and the conserved F or W are not part of the CDR3 here.

CDR3aa | j_gene | v_gene
ASSLGPGVETYGYT | TRBJ1-2 | TRBV7-2
ASSPQDRTYGYT | TRBJ1-2 | TRBV6-6
ASSPPRDRGPETQY | TRBJ2-5 | TRBV4-1
ASRRNIGAGTGELF | TRBJ2-2 | TRBV19
ASSSLTGTSGYEQY | TRBJ2-7 | TRBV5-4
ASSPRTGFGQPQH | TRBJ1-5 | TRBV19
ASSPVASGRTNEQF | TRBJ2-1 | TRBV19
ATSRSDSYSGNTIY | TRBJ1-3 | TRBV15
AGFQGGGAEAF | TRBJ1-1 | TRBV7-2
ASSRQGGQPQH | TRBJ1-5 | TRBV7-9
ASSPGASNQPQH | TRBJ1-5 | TRBV18
ASSVQGTNTEAF | TRBJ1-1 | TRBV2
ASSQSRTGGNEQF | TRBJ2-1 | TRBV13
ASSGGGSFSYEQY | TRBJ2-7 | TRBV6-1
TLEKRMNTEAF | TRBJ1-1 | TRBV25-1
ASKQGLGNQPQH | TRBJ1-5 | TRBV27
SARQQIEQY | TRBJ2-7 | TRBV20-1
ASSRSGANVLT | TRBJ2-6 | TRBV28
ASSYSIGGEQY | TRBJ2-7 | TRBV6-5
ASSVGGSQEQGFYEQY | TRBJ2-7 | TRBV9
ASSYSGLAGVNEQF | TRBJ2-1 | TRBV6-5
ASSQEPGADEQY | TRBJ2-7 | TRBV4-1
AISPGDRGLTDTQY | TRBJ2-3 | TRBV10-3
AWSGSNQPQH | TRBJ1-5 | TRBV30